This T cell receptor beta chain was sequenced for a study of beta chain features in type 1 diabetes. At the level of the study: Cell yields, gender and age were similar in healthy donors and patients. Study-wide findings and caveats: When Type 1 diabetes patients were examined, their TCRB CDR3s proved moderately but significantly shorter in all four CD4+ subsets. The question of HLA type influencing TCRB rearrangement was one that remained unresolved here.

This CDR3 contains 16 residues. Trimming cost V 0 bases and J 6 bases; bases outside gene matches: 7. Germline V gives CDR1 SGHRS, CDR2 YFSETQ. This clone has only a few counts. Antigen specificity is unknown. The collection from each donor was one heparinised blood draw averaging roughly 100 mL. Investigators reverse transcribed all isolated RNA, so they sequenced expressed TCRB transcripts. Produced via immunoSEQ multiplex PCR; TCRdb's table is partial and in-frame only. Of around 140,000 clones listed, approximately 13% are singletons. The sample was central memory CD4+ T cells from blood. The receptor was isolated from a man aged 18 to 29 with type 1 diabetes. The rearrangement uses TRBV5-1 and TRBJ2-1; TRBD2 matches 9 bases. CDR3 residues: CASSLGTSGRINEQFF. The CDR3 DNA follows: TGCGCCAGCAGCTTGGGCACTAGCGGGCGAATCAATGAGCAGTTCTTC.